This is a list of T cell receptor beta chains from one sample in a study of blood T cell repertoires in COVID-19. TCRdb's copy holds only in-frame clones and misses some; the assay was immunoSEQ multiplex PCR. The sample shows about 210,000 clones, approximately 81% of them seen only once. Sequencing was carried out using PBMCs or T cells enriched from blood (not recorded which). The receptors stem from a woman aged 45 to 65 with acute COVID-19. Each CDR3 is given with its conserved first and last residue. Fields, in order: clone size, J gene, V gene, D gene, CDR3 DNA, CDR3 protein. The D gene is left open where the match is weak. Part of the rows lack a size; the others show once, few, many or a class for expanded clones.

- | TRBJ1-5 | TRBV18 | TRBD1 | TGTGCCAGCTCACGGGGACAGGGGCGAAATCAGCCCCAGCATTTT | CASSRGQGRNQPQHF
- | TRBJ2-1 | TRBV3-1/TRBV3-2 | - | TGTGCCAGTTCCTCAGGGGTTTGGGAGCAGTTCTTC | CASSSGVWEQFF
- | TRBJ1-2 | TRBV29-1 | TRBD1 | TGCAGCGTTCGGACAGGTGGCTACACCTTC | CSVRTGGYTF
few | TRBJ2-1 | TRBV7-2 | TRBD2 | TGTGCCAGCAGCTTAGGCGGGACTAGTTCCTACAATGAGCAGTTCTTC | CASSLGGTSSYNEQFF
- | TRBJ2-1 | TRBV18 | TRBD1 | TGTGCCAGCTCACCTGGGACAGGCCTCAATGAGCAGTTCTTC | CASSPGTGLNEQFF
few | TRBJ2-7 | TRBV18 | TRBD1 | TGTGCCAGCTCAAATACAGGGGCTCAAAACGAGCAGTACTTC | CASSNTGAQNEQYF
- | TRBJ2-7 | TRBV11-3 | - | TGTGCCAGCCGGCTAACGGGGAGCTCCTACGAGCAGTACTTC | CASRLTGSSYEQYF
- | TRBJ2-1 | TRBV4-3 | TRBD2 | TGCGCCAGCAGCCAAGAGGTCTCTAGCGGGGGTCTATACGGCCCCTACAATGAGCAGTTCTTC | CASSQEVSSGGLYGPYNEQFF
- | TRBJ1-4 | TRBV5-1 | TRBD1 | TGCGCCAGCAGCTTGGCGTCAGGGGGTAATGAAAAACTGTTTTTT | CASSLASGGNEKLFF
once | TRBJ2-3 | TRBV27 | TRBD2 | TGTGCCAGCAGGAGTTGGCGGGAGAGCACAGATACGCAGTATTTT | CASRSWRESTDTQYF
- | TRBJ1-1 | TRBV4-1 | TRBD1 | TGCGCCAGCAGCCAAGTTAACAGGGGGAACACTGAAGCTTTCTTT | CASSQVNRGNTEAFF
- | TRBJ2-7 | TRBV6-5 | TRBD1 | TGTGCCAGCAGTTACGCCCGGGACAGGTATCGCTACGAGCAGTACTTC | CASSYARDRYRYEQYF
- | TRBJ2-7 | TRBV28 | - | TGTGCCAGCAGTTCTACAGGGATGGGGGCCTACGAGCAGTACTTC | CASSSTGMGAYEQYF
- | TRBJ2-1 | TRBV5-1 | TRBD2 | TGCGCCAGCAGCTTGGTTGGCGGGAGGGCCTACAATGAGCAGTTCTTC | CASSLVGGRAYNEQFF
- | TRBJ2-1 | TRBV12-3/TRBV12-4 | - | TGTGCCAGCAGTTTAAGCTCCCTCAATGAGCAGTTCTTC | CASSLSSLNEQFF
- | TRBJ2-3 | TRBV7-9 | - | TGTGCCAGCAGCCGGGACAACACAGATACGCAGTATTTT | CASSRDNTDTQYF
- | TRBJ1-6 | TRBV27 | TRBD1 | TGTGCCAGCAGTTCCAGGGGGCTGGCCTATAATTCACCCCTCCACTTT | CASSSRGLAYNSPLHF
- | TRBJ2-7 | TRBV6-6 | - | TGTGCCGCGGAGGGAACTGCTCGCGAGCAGTACTTC | CAAEGTAREQYF
- | TRBJ2-2 | TRBV13 | - | TGTGCCAGCAGCTTAACAGGGTTCGGGGAGCTGTTTTTT | CASSLTGFGELFF
- | TRBJ2-1 | TRBV21-1 | - | TGTGCCAGCAGCAAATTTGCAGGGCGAAAGGCTAGCGGGAGTCCGGTAATTTACAATGAGCAGTTCTTC | CASSKFAGRKASGSPVIYNEQFF
- | TRBJ2-1 | TRBV28 | TRBD2 | TGTGCCAGCAGTCCCCGGTTCAGAGCGGGGGAGTCCTACAATGAGCAGTTCTTC | CASSPRFRAGESYNEQFF
- | TRBJ1-1 | TRBV13 | - | TGTGCCAGCAGCTTAGGGCGAGGGCGCGCGGCTTTCTTT | CASSLGRGRAAFF
- | TRBJ1-5 | TRBV21-1 | - | TGTGCCAGCAGCATACGGGACAGGGGGCCCGATCAGCCCCAGCATTTT | CASSIRDRGPDQPQHF
- | TRBJ1-1 | TRBV18 | - | TGTGCCAGCTCGCCGCGGGAGGGGAACACTGAAGCTTTCTTT | CASSPREGNTEAFF
once | TRBJ2-5 | TRBV7-6 | TRBD2 | TGTGCCAGCAGCTCAGCGGTGGCTAGCGGGGACCTCCGAGAGACCCAGTACTTC | CASSSAVASGDLRETQYF
- | TRBJ2-1 | TRBV9 | TRBD2 | TGTGCCAGCAGCGTAGAGCGGGGTTCCTACAATGAGCAGTTCTTC | CASSVERGSYNEQFF
many | TRBJ2-5 | TRBV7-3 | - | TGTGCCAGCAGCGGAGACGCCTACCAAGAGACCCAGTACTTC | CASSGDAYQETQYF
- | TRBJ2-7 | TRBV7-2 | - | TGTGCCAGCAGCACACAGGACAGATCCTACGAGCAGTACTTC | CASSTQDRSYEQYF
- | TRBJ2-7 | TRBV7-2 | - | TGTGCCAGCAGCTTAGCGGGGGCTAGCGGTAACTACGAGCAGTACTTC | CASSLAGASGNYEQYF
- | TRBJ1-1 | TRBV11-2 | - | TGTGCCAGCAGCCTACACAGCCCTGAAGCTTTCTTT | CASSLHSPEAFF
- | TRBJ2-7 | TRBV3-1/TRBV3-2 | TRBD2 | TGTGCCAGCAGCCCCTGGACTAGCGGGACCTACGAGCAGTACTTC | CASSPWTSGTYEQYF
- | TRBJ2-7 | TRBV27 | TRBD1 | TGTGCCAGCAGTTCCCCAGGACAGGAGCCCCCGGAGAGCTACGAGCAGTACTTC | CASSSPGQEPPESYEQYF
- | TRBJ1-4 | TRBV7-2 | - | TGTGCCAGCAGCCCCCCTCTGGGGCAGCAAGGGGGTGAAAAACTGTTTTTT | CASSPPLGQQGGEKLFF
- | TRBJ2-7 | TRBV7-9 | - | TGTGCCAGCAGCCTCGGAGCGGGACAGGACCCCTACGAGCAGTACTTC | CASSLGAGQDPYEQYF
once | TRBJ1-6 | TRBV11-3 | TRBD1 | TGTGCCAGCAGCTTCGGACAGGCAAATTCACCCCTCCACTTT | CASSFGQANSPLHF
- | TRBJ2-1 | TRBV6-5 | TRBD1 | TGTGCCAGCAGTTCCTGGACAGGGTTAAATGAGCAGTTCTTC | CASSSWTGLNEQFF
- | TRBJ1-2 | TRBV5-1 | - | TGCGCCAGCAGCTTTTCAGGGGTAGGCTACACCTTC | CASSFSGVGYTF
- | TRBJ2-1 | TRBV19 | TRBD2 | TGTGCCAGTAGCCAAGGTGGGGGACTAGGGGAACAGTTCTTC | CASSQGGGLGEQFF
- | TRBJ2-3 | TRBV11-2 | - | TGTGCCAGCAGCTCATCAGATACGCAGTATTTT | CASSSSDTQYF
- | TRBJ2-2 | TRBV4-1 | TRBD2 | TGCGCCAGCAGCCAAATTATTAGCGGGGGAGGCGACACCGGGGAGCTGTTTTTT | CASSQIISGGGDTGELFF
- | TRBJ1-4 | TRBV7-9 | - | TGTGCCAGCAGCTTAAGGGGAGGGGGAGAAAATGAAAAACTGTTTTTT | CASSLRGGGENEKLFF
- | TRBJ2-1 | TRBV14 | TRBD2 | TGTGCCAGCAGCCAAGATGGGATCAGCGGGGGAGGGGAGCAGTTCTTC | CASSQDGISGGGEQFF
- | TRBJ2-2 | TRBV11-1 | - | TGTGCCAGCAGCTTAAGTACTATCGGGGAGCTGTTTTTT | CASSLSTIGELFF
- | TRBJ1-1 | TRBV7-2 | - | TGTGCCAGCAGCTTAGTAAGCATATCCATGAACACTGAAGCTTTCTTT | CASSLVSISMNTEAFF
- | TRBJ2-2 | TRBV18 | - | TGTGCCAGCTCACCACGACTAGATAGCACCGGGGAGCTGTTTTTT | CASSPRLDSTGELFF
- | TRBJ2-1 | TRBV13 | - | TGTGCCAGCAGCTGGAGTGGTGAGCAGTTCTTC | CASSWSGEQFF
- | TRBJ1-2 | TRBV7-2 | - | TGTGCCAGCAGCTTAGCCGCTGCAGACTATGGCTACACCTTC | CASSLAAADYGYTF
- | TRBJ1-2 | TRBV7-2 | - | TGTGCCAGCAGCCCCCGCCGGGCGGGCTACAACTATGGCTACACCTTC | CASSPRRAGYNYGYTF
- | TRBJ2-7 | TRBV6-2/TRBV6-3 | - | TGTGCCAGCAGCCTCACCGGGTCCTACGAGCAGTACTTC | CASSLTGSYEQYF
- | TRBJ2-3 | TRBV30 | - | TGTGCCTGGACCCACAGCAGGGATACGCAGTATTTT | CAWTHSRDTQYF